This T cell receptor (beta chain) was captured in a study of blood T cells in healthy people across ages. A second about 6 to 11 cycle PCR used barcoded and J-beta primers. Each CDR3 protein is one row after TCRdb ran MiXCR on the 5' RACE reads. The sample has over 1,500,000 distinct CDR3 sequences; about 39% are singletons. Total RNA, at least 5 micrograms per sample, was extracted from PBMCs. Notes on this clonotype: Its matching antigen is unknown.

The germline V gene encodes CDR1 SGHAT and CDR2 FQDESV (reference sequence). Trimming stripped 3 bases from V and 6 bases from J, with 9 bases between. The CDR3 runs 13 residues. General observations from the study: A roughly linear fall in TCR beta diversity per million T cells was seen with increasing age.

The sequence came from a human donor in good health. Sequencing input: blood. The rearrangement links TRBV11-1 to TRBJ2-1; possibly TRBD2 for D (6 bases). Here the CDR3 DNA reads TGTGCCAGCAGCTTTCGGGACTTCAATGAGCAGTTCTTC. It codes for CASSFRDFNEQFF.